Following are 30 T cell receptor beta chains from one sample sequenced in a study of early T cells in non-severe SARS-CoV-2 infection. Via MiXCR, TCRdb re-called the 5' RACE reads, giving one row per CDR3 protein. The sample records under 85,000 distinct CDR3 sequences, roughly 10% being singletons. The source material was whole blood, sampled at baseline. These receptors were taken from an adult who was a healthcare worker with PCR-confirmed SARS-CoV-2 infection or an uninfected control (not recorded which).

The chain couples TRBV11-3 to TRBJ2-3, with no clear D. The CDR3 is 14 amino acids. The V and J ends lost 4 bases and 0 bases respectively, with 8 bases between them. Germline V gene lookup returns CDR1 SGHNT and CDR2 YENEEA. CDR3 nucleotide sequence: TGTGCCAGCAGCTCCCGACTTAGCACAGATACGCAGTATTTT. It yields the protein CASSSRLSTDTQYF.

This chain joins TRBV3-1 and TRBJ2-1; D remains ambiguous. Germline-derived CDR1 and CDR2 are LGHDT and YNNKEL (reference sequence). The CDR3 length is 12 residues. The V end was cut by 0 bases, the J end by 12 bases, with 9 bases between. The CDR3 DNA reads TGTGCCAGCAGCCAAGACGAACTAAGGCAGTTCTTC. Residues: CASSQDELRQFF.

The chain uses TRBV2 and TRBJ2-5; D gene uncertain. The CDR3 has 14 residues. Germline V lookup: CDR1 SNHLY, CDR2 FYNNEI. Trimming shortened V by 2 bases and J by 3 bases, and 10 bases separated the two germline ends. The CDR3 reads CASSESRPEETQYF. The DNA of the CDR3 is TGTGCCAGCAGTGAATCGCGGCCAGAAGAGACCCAGTACTTC.

The table lists this clonotype with many counts. J is TRBJ1-2 and V is TRBV3-1; 7 bases map to TRBD1. V shed 3 bases and J 4 bases; nucleotides not matched to a gene: 5. The CDR3 has 14 amino acids. Germline V gene data show CDR1 as LGHDT and CDR2 as YNNKEL (reference sequence). CDR3 bases: TGTGCCAGCAGCCATACGGGACAGAGCTATGGCTACACCTTC. It translates to CASSHTGQSYGYTF.

This clonotype has only a few counts. The gene calls are TRBV20-1 and TRBJ2-3, with 8 positions matching TRBD2. With V trimmed by 6 bases and J by 4 bases, 6 bases remained unmatched. This CDR3 is built from 13 residues. In germline, CDR1 is DFQATT, CDR2 SNEGSKA (reference sequence). CDR3 loop: CSAAGVRADTQYF. The CDR3, as DNA: TGCAGTGCAGCGGGAGTTCGGGCAGATACGCAGTATTTT.

This clonotype was counted many times. This chain connects TRBV29-1 to TRBJ2-7; 7 nucleotides agree with TRBD2. The CDR3 spans 13 residues. Looked up from germline, CDR1 is SQVTM and CDR2 is ANQGSEA. V shed 6 bases, J shed 0 bases, and the junction held 5 bases outside the gene matches. The CDR3 nucleotides are TGCAGCGTCGCAGCGGGGAGCTCCTACGAGCAGTACTTC. This gives the protein CSVAAGSSYEQYF.

This clonotype is medium-sized (0.01 to 0.1%) within its sample. This chain connects TRBV18 to TRBJ2-7; 10 bases fit TRBD2. Unmatched junction bases numbered 4, after V lost 0 bases and J lost 2 bases. The CDR3 contains 16 residues. Looked up from germline, CDR1 is KGHSH and CDR2 is LQKENI. CDR3 coding DNA: TGTGCCAGCTCACCACCCCTAGCGGGGGCTCCCTACGAGCAGTACTTC. Residues: CASSPPLAGAPYEQYF.

This rearrangement joins TRBV12-3 or TRBV12-4 to TRBJ2-1; 8 bases match TRBD1. Trimming took 11 bases from V and 8 from J; bases not matched to a gene: 14. The CDR3 runs 14 residues. The CDR3 is CAAVGAGGVDEQFF. The CDR3 DNA sequence: TGTGCCGCCGTAGGGGCAGGGGGCGTGGATGAGCAGTTCTTC.

This chain links TRBV7-2 with TRBJ1-2; TRBD1 matches at 8 bases. CDR1 and CDR2 from the germline V gene are SGHTA and FQGNSA. The V gene end was trimmed by 3 bases and the J gene end by 6 bases; junction bases not matched to a gene: 9. This CDR3 is 15 amino acids long. This chain's CDR3 is CASSFQGAIGDGYTF. For the CDR3, the DNA is TGTGCCAGCAGCTTCCAGGGGGCTATCGGGGATGGCTACACCTTC.

The chain links TRBV18 to TRBJ2-7, with D perhaps assigned TRBD1 or TRBD2 (6 bases each). Germline V lookup: CDR1 KGHSH, CDR2 LQKENI. V shed 0 bases and J shed 8 bases, with 17 bases lying between them. The CDR3 has 15 residues. CDR3 bases: TGTGCCAGCTCACCACCGTCGGGGGCTGGGGTCCAGCAGTACTTC. Its protein is CASSPPSGAGVQQYF.

This clonotype was picked up a small number of times. The CDR3: CASSEFGVSVTDTQYF. The CDR3 DNA follows: TGTGCCAGCAGTGAATTCGGGGTTTCCGTCACAGATACGCAGTATTTT. V is TRBV2 and J is TRBJ2-3; D might be TRBD2 (5 bases). CDR3 length equals 16 residues. V gave up 2 bases and J gave up 2 bases, with 14 bases separating them. Germline V gives CDR1 SNHLY, CDR2 FYNNEI.

The rearrangement uses TRBV6-1 and TRBJ2-3; perhaps TRBD1 as D (5 bases). Deletions cut 7 bases from V and 7 bases from J, with 15 bases between. Germline CDR1 MNHNS, CDR2 SASEGT. This CDR3 is built from 13 residues. The CDR3 coding sequence is TGTGCCAGCATGGGGCTAGTTGACTATACGCAGTATTTT. This codes for CASMGLVDYTQYF.

Ten or more counts support this clonotype. The V call is TRBV19, the J call TRBJ2-7; D not resolved. The germline V and J ends were trimmed by 5 bases and 3 bases, with 11 bases remaining between them. CDR1 and CDR2 (germline): LNHDA, SQIVND (reference sequence). The CDR3 has 13 residues. This CDR3 reads CASSSSGDYEQYF. The DNA for the CDR3 is TGTGCCAGTAGTTCTAGTGGTGACTACGAGCAGTACTTC.

This clonotype was detected only once. V and J are TRBV7-9 and TRBJ2-7; no clear D gene. The CDR3 totals 11 residues. CDR1 is SEHNR, CDR2 FQNEAQ, per germline (reference sequence). With 5 bases removed from V and 6 bases from J, the gap between germline ends came to 8 bases. In DNA, the CDR3 is TGTGCCAGCAGCCGGGTTTCCGAGCAGTACTTC. It is translated as CASSRVSEQYF.

V and J are TRBV5-1 and TRBJ1-1; weak D call: TRBD1 (6 bases). The CDR3 covers 15 residues. With 1 base removed from V and 1 base from J, the gap between germline ends came to 11 bases. Germline values: CDR1 SGHRS, CDR2 YFSETQ. The CDR3, as DNA: TGCGCCAGCAGCTTGAGGACAGACAGGAACACTGAAGCTTTCTTT. It specifies CASSLRTDRNTEAFF.

CDR3 sequence (DNA): TGCAGCGTTCGACAGGAAAAGTACACCTTC. Its translation: CSVRQEKYTF. The J gene is TRBJ1-2, the V gene TRBV29-1; tentatively, D is TRBD1 (6 bases). V was shortened by 5 bases and J by 11 bases, with 12 bases between the two germline ends. The germline V gene has CDR1 SQVTM and CDR2 ANQGSEA. CDR3 length: 10 amino acids.

In its sample, this clonotype was seen a few times. V usage is TRBV29-1 and J usage is TRBJ2-4; TRBD2 is a possible D gene (5 bases). The V end lost 6 bases, the J end lost 10 bases, and 10 bases lay between the germline ends. Germline assignment: CDR1 SQVTM and CDR2 ANQGSEA. The CDR3 contains 10 residues. The DNA for the CDR3 is TGCAGCGTCGACTCGGGGATTCAGTACTTC. Protein sequence: CSVDSGIQYF.

This clonotype has ten or more counts. The chain is built from TRBV13 and TRBJ2-7; D is unresolved. This CDR3 is 11 amino acids long. The germline CDR1 and CDR2 sequences are PRHDT and FYEKMQ (reference sequence). With 5 bases removed from V and 2 bases from J, the gap between germline ends came to 4 bases. CDR3 loop: CASSPAYEQYF. CDR3 nucleotides: TGTGCCAGCAGCCCAGCCTACGAGCAGTACTTC.

The chain combines TRBV4-3 with TRBJ2-1, with a weak D call TRBD2 (6 bases). This CDR3 has 13 amino acids. Trimming cost V 2 bases and J 7 bases, with 9 bases left between them. Germline assignment: CDR1 LGHNA and CDR2 YSLEER. Here the CDR3 DNA reads TGCGCCAGCAGCCAAACTAGCTGGAATGAGCAGTTCTTC. Its translation is CASSQTSWNEQFF.

This chain connects TRBV29-1 to TRBJ2-1; 7 bases line up with TRBD2. The CDR3 runs 13 residues. CDR1 is SQVTM, CDR2 ANQGSEA, per germline. Trimming at V came to 3 bases and at J to 8 bases, leaving 7 bases not matched to a gene. CDR3 protein: CSVDQRGVYEQFF. The CDR3 nucleotides read TGCAGCGTTGATCAGCGGGGTGTCTATGAGCAGTTCTTC.

The chain joins TRBV5-1 to TRBJ1-1, with unresolved D. This CDR3 comprises 12 residues. Trimming left V 0 bases short and J 6 bases short, with 6 bases between. The V gene's germline CDR1 is SGHRS and CDR2 YFSETQ. CDR3 region: CASSLEGSEAFF. The CDR3 coding sequence is TGCGCCAGCAGCTTGGAGGGTTCTGAAGCTTTCTTT. The variable domain in full, completed from reference TRBV5-1 and TRBJ1-1, reads KAGVTQTPRYLIKTRGQQVTLSCSPISGHRSVSWYQQTPGQGLQFLFEYFSETQRNKGNFPGRFSGRQFSNSRSEMNVSTLELGDSALYLCASSLEGSEAFFGQGTRLTVV.

This clonotype was recorded many times. The V gene is TRBV11-2, the J gene TRBJ1-3; TRBD1 is a possible D gene (6 bases). The CDR3 runs to 14 residues. Deletions cut 3 bases from V and 3 bases from J, with 9 bases between. Germline CDR1 reads SGHAT; CDR2 reads FQNNGV. Written as DNA, the CDR3 is TGTGCCAGCAGCTTTCTACAGGGTGGAAACACCATATATTTT. This encodes CASSFLQGGNTIYF.

This clonotype was counted a few times. The chain joins TRBV5-5 to TRBJ2-7, with D possibly matching TRBD2 (6 bases). This CDR3 is built from 15 residues. Trimming took 7 bases from V and 3 from J, leaving 20 bases between them. Looked up from germline, CDR1 is SGHKS and CDR2 is YYEKEE (reference sequence). For the CDR3, the DNA is TGTGCCAGCCGCGAATGGTTCGGGGAGGACTACGAGCAGTACTTC. It codes for CASREWFGEDYEQYF.

For this clonotype: One end of the junction is discordant with germline, which a read error may explain. The chain recombines TRBV4-3 with TRBJ2-1, with TRBD2 as a possible D gene (5 bases). This CDR3 region has 13 residues. Germline values: CDR1 LGHNA, CDR2 YSLEER. CDR3 bases: TGCGCCAGCAGCCAAGGGGTTAGCGATGAGCAGTTCTTT. Translating gives CASSQGVSDEQFF.

This clonotype was seen repeatedly, ten times or more. The chain carries TRBV10-1 and TRBJ2-3; D possibly corresponds to TRBD1 (5 bases). The germline V gene encodes CDR1 WNHNN and CDR2 SYGVQD (reference sequence). Deletions cut 6 bases from V and 6 bases from J, with 10 bases between. The CDR3 is made up of 12 amino acids. Written as DNA, the CDR3 is TGCGCCAGCAGCGTCGCAGGGGATACGCAGTATTTT. Translated, it gives CASSVAGDTQYF.

By share, this clonotype counts as medium-sized. V is TRBV7-9 and J is TRBJ1-3, with D possibly matching TRBD1 (5 bases). CDR1 and CDR2 from the germline V gene are SEHNR and FQNEAQ (reference sequence). This CDR3 spans 17 amino acids. Trimming left V 3 bases short and J 0 bases short, with 15 bases between. The CDR3 sequence is CASSLTVPQDSGNTIYF. The CDR3 nucleotides read TGTGCCAGCAGCTTGACAGTCCCCCAGGACTCTGGAAACACCATATATTTT.

V usage is TRBV2 and J usage is TRBJ2-7; no clear D. CDR3 length: 13 amino acids. Germline loops: CDR1 SNHLY, CDR2 FYNNEI. V dropped 2 bases and J dropped 12 bases, with 17 bases sitting between them. CDR3 DNA sequence: TGTGCCAGCAGTGAAATGGTACTCCTTATGGGGTACTTC. The encoded protein is CASSEMVLLMGYF.

In this sample, this clonotype turned up a few times. This rearrangement joins TRBV7-9 to TRBJ2-1, with 10 positions matching TRBD2. The germline V gene encodes CDR1 SEHNR and CDR2 FQNEAQ (reference sequence). The J segment lost 8 bases and the V segment lost 7 bases, leaving 5 bases of the junction unmatched. The length of the CDR3 is 13 residues. This chain's CDR3 is CASTLAGAHEQFF. The DNA of the CDR3 is TGTGCCAGCACCCTAGCGGGAGCGCATGAGCAGTTCTTC.

This chain uses TRBV29-1 with TRBJ2-2, with D possibly matching TRBD2 (5 bases). The CDR3 length is 13 residues. In germline, CDR1 is SQVTM, CDR2 ANQGSEA. V lost 3 bases, J lost 8 bases, and 13 bases lay in between. DNA of the CDR3: TGCAGCGTTGAGAGAAGCTCGGGAGGGGAGCTGTTTTTT. This encodes CSVERSSGGELFF.

This clonotype was found a few times. J is TRBJ2-1 and V is TRBV10-3; 7 bases are shared with TRBD2. J lost 5 bases, V lost 7 bases, and 11 bases had no gene match. From germline, CDR1 is ENHRY and CDR2 SYGVKD. The CDR3 spans 15 residues. The CDR3 DNA reads as TGTGCCATCACCCGAAGCGGGGAAGGCCACAATGAGCAGTTCTTC. This codes for CAITRSGEGHNEQFF.